These 32 T cell receptor beta chains came from one sample sequenced in a study of T cell responses to AZD1222 COVID-19 vaccine. Measured with immunoSEQ multiplex PCR; TCRdb has only the in-frame clones, and not every one. The sample carries some 120,000 clones, nearly 95% recorded once. Specimen: peripheral blood, collected on day 0 of AZD1222 vaccination. Receptors originate from an adult in good health.

This chain uses TRBV11-3 with TRBJ2-3; D is perhaps TRBD2 (7 bases). V was trimmed by 3 bases and J by 3 bases, leaving 16 bases between them. Germline CDR1 is SGHNT and CDR2 is YENEEA. The CDR3 is 16 amino acids. CDR3 region: CASSLGGGVKTDTQYF. The CDR3 nucleotides are TGTGCCAGCAGCTTGGGAGGGGGGGTTAAAACAGATACGCAGTATTTT.

V gene TRBV2 combines with J gene TRBJ1-6; maybe TRBD1 (6 bases). The CDR3 sequence is 15 residues long. V lost 7 bases, J lost 9 bases, and 19 bases lay in between. Germline values: CDR1 SNHLY, CDR2 FYNNEI. DNA of the CDR3: TGTGCCAGCAACAATGGCAGGGGTAAAGGTTCACCCCTCCACTTT. Protein: CASNNGRGKGSPLHF. Full variable domain (missing parts from reference TRBV2 and TRBJ1-6): EPEVTQTPSHQVTQMGQEVILRCVPISNHLYFYWYRQILGQKVEFLVSFYNNEISEKSEIFDDQFSVERPDGSNFTLKIRSTKLEDSAMYFCASNNGRGKGSPLHFGNGTRLTVT.

This chain links TRBV9 with TRBJ1-3; D ambiguous. Germline V gene data show CDR1 as SGDLS and CDR2 as YYNGEE. Trimming stripped 4 bases from V and 1 base from J, with 12 bases between. There are 15 residues in the CDR3. In DNA, the CDR3 is TGTGCCAGCAGCCCCCTCACCTCGTCTGGAAACACCATATATTTT. This codes for CASSPLTSSGNTIYF.

The chain links TRBV11-2 to TRBJ1-5, with D hard to call. V lost 0 bases and J lost 5, with 8 bases in between. The CDR3 is 14 residues long. CDR1 SGHAT and CDR2 FQNNGV come from the germline V gene. The CDR3 DNA reads as TGTGCCAGCAGCTTAGAAGGGCAGGATCAGCCCCAGCATTTT. Translation gives CASSLEGQDQPQHF.

The chain has TRBV5-1 and TRBJ2-1; 9 bases are shared with TRBD1. CDR3 length: 14 residues. The trim removed 0 bases at V and 8 bases at J, leaving 3 bases unmatched. CDR1 SGHRS and CDR2 YFSETQ come from the germline V gene. The CDR3: CASSLGQGEDEQFF. The CDR3, as DNA: TGCGCCAGCAGCTTGGGACAGGGGGAGGATGAGCAGTTCTTC.

The chain recombines TRBV19 with TRBJ1-5; 8 nucleotides align to TRBD1. CDR1 and CDR2 (germline): LNHDA, SQIVND (reference sequence). After removal of 2 bases from V and 2 bases from J, the junction contained 8 bases not matched to a gene. The CDR3 consists of 17 residues. CDR3 protein: CASSIPTGAIGNQPQHF. Here the CDR3 DNA reads TGTGCCAGTAGTATACCGACAGGGGCTATCGGCAATCAGCCCCAGCATTTT. The full variable domain, rest sourced from reference TRBV19 and TRBJ1-5, is DGGITQSPKYLFRKEGQNVTLSCEQNLNHDAMYWYRQDPGQGLRLIYYSQIVNDFQKGDIAEGYSVSREKKESFPLTVTSAQKNPTAFYLCASSIPTGAIGNQPQHFGDGTRLSIL.

The chain combines TRBV5-6 with TRBJ2-3; possibly TRBD2 for D (8 bases). This CDR3 contains 15 residues. The V gene's germline CDR1 is SGHDT and CDR2 YYEEEE. V lost 4 bases, J lost 6 bases, and 18 bases lay in between. In nucleotides, the CDR3 is TGTGCCAGCAGCGGAGGGGGCGGGGGGCCCGATACGCAGTATTTT. This sequence encodes CASSGGGGGPDTQYF.

This clone was seen once. J is TRBJ1-2 and V is TRBV7-8; 7 nucleotides align to TRBD1. The CDR3 has 15 amino acids. V shed 5 bases, J shed 3 bases, and the junction held 9 bases outside the gene matches. Germline V gene data show CDR1 as SGHVS and CDR2 as FQNEAQ. CDR3 protein: CASSRTRGYDYGYTF. The CDR3, as DNA: TGTGCCAGCAGCAGAACCAGGGGGTACGACTATGGCTACACCTTC. Variable domain in full (rest from reference TRBV7-8 and TRBJ1-2): GAGVSQSPRYKVAKRGQDVALRCDPISGHVSLFWYQQALGQGPEFLTYFQNEAQLDKSGLPSDRFFAERPEGSVSTLKIQRTQQEDSAVYLCASSRTRGYDYGYTFGSGTRLTVV.

This clone has just one count. V gene TRBV5-4 combines with J gene TRBJ2-1, with 13 bases aligning to TRBD2. V shed 3 bases and J 4 bases; nucleotides not matched to a gene: 4. CDR3 size: 16 residues. The V gene's germline CDR1 is SGHNT and CDR2 YYREEE (reference sequence). This CDR3 reads CASSSTSGGSYNEQFF. In DNA form, the CDR3 reads TGTGCCAGCAGCTCGACTAGCGGGGGGTCTTACAATGAGCAGTTCTTC. Variable domain in full (rest from reference TRBV5-4 and TRBJ2-1): ETGVTQSPTHLIKTRGQQVTLRCSSQSGHNTVSWYQQALGQGPQFIFQYYREEENGRGNFPPRFSGLQFPNYSSELNVNALELDDSALYLCASSSTSGGSYNEQFFGPGTRLTVL.

The V call is TRBV7-2, the J call TRBJ2-1; TRBD1 is a possible D gene (6 bases). V shed 1 base and J shed 4 bases, with 20 bases lying between them. This CDR3 is 18 amino acids long. Germline V gene data show CDR1 as SGHTA and CDR2 as FQGNSA. CDR3 in amino acids: CASSLVAGVLLVYNEQFF. CDR3 DNA sequence: TGTGCCAGCAGCTTAGTAGCAGGGGTCCTCCTTGTTTACAATGAGCAGTTCTTC.

The rearrangement joins TRBV27 to TRBJ2-2, with TRBD2 identical over 14 bases. V gave up 6 bases and J gave up 2 bases; unmatched junction bases: 5. The CDR3 is 17 amino acids. Germline V gene lookup returns CDR1 MNHEY and CDR2 SMNVEV (reference sequence). CDR3 protein: CASRRLAGGRNTGELFF. Written as DNA, the CDR3 is TGTGCCAGCAGGAGACTAGCGGGGGGGCGAAACACCGGGGAGCTGTTTTTT.

This chain joins TRBV27 and TRBJ1-5; tentative D call: TRBD1 (6 bases). V gave up 4 bases and J gave up 5 bases, with 12 bases separating them. This CDR3 comprises 14 residues. The germline V gene has CDR1 MNHEY and CDR2 SMNVEV (reference sequence). CDR3 sequence (DNA): TGTGCCAGCAGTTCCGGGACAAAATATCAGCCCCAGCATTTT. This codes for CASSSGTKYQPQHF.

The V call is TRBV9, the J call TRBJ1-2, with 8 bases aligning to TRBD1. The CDR3 has 15 residues. The germline CDR1 and CDR2 sequences are SGDLS and YYNGEE. The V segment lost 2 bases and the J segment 1 base; nucleotides outside the gene matches: 4. CDR3 region: CASSVGTGSNYGYTF. As DNA, the CDR3 is TGTGCCAGCAGCGTCGGGACAGGCAGTAACTATGGCTACACCTTC.

This clone was seen more than once but under ten times. The chain combines TRBV5-6 with TRBJ2-7; D ambiguous. The CDR3 loop spans 11 amino acids. Germline values: CDR1 SGHDT, CDR2 YYEEEE. V lost 4 bases, J lost 3 bases, and 5 bases lay in between. The CDR3 is CASSLFYEQYF. The DNA of the CDR3 is TGTGCCAGCAGCCTATTCTACGAGCAGTACTTC.

The V call is TRBV5-1, the J call TRBJ1-1; D is undetermined. Germline-derived CDR1 and CDR2 are SGHRS and YFSETQ. The V and J ends lost 0 bases and 0 bases respectively, with 9 bases between them. The CDR3 is 15 residues long. The DNA for the CDR3 is TGCGCCAGCAGCTTGGTTGGGCTTGTGAACACTGAAGCTTTCTTT. This codes for CASSLVGLVNTEAFF. Together with reference TRBV5-1 and TRBJ1-1, the CDR3 gives the full variable domain: KAGVTQTPRYLIKTRGQQVTLSCSPISGHRSVSWYQQTPGQGLQFLFEYFSETQRNKGNFPGRFSGRQFSNSRSEMNVSTLELGDSALYLCASSLVGLVNTEAFFGQGTRLTVV.

V gene TRBV7-2 combines with J gene TRBJ2-5, with D possibly being TRBD1 (5 bases). The CDR3 contains 13 residues. V dropped 7 bases and J dropped 1 base, with 10 bases sitting between them. The germline V gene encodes CDR1 SGHTA and CDR2 FQGNSA. The CDR3 loop reads CASTHRGQETQYF. The CDR3 DNA reads TGTGCCAGCACCCATAGGGGCCAAGAGACCCAGTACTTC.

This chain joins TRBV5-5 and TRBJ1-2, with D possibly TRBD1 on 5 matching bases. The CDR3 is 16 amino acids. Germline CDR1 SGHKS, CDR2 YYEKEE (reference sequence). The V end was cut by 0 bases, the J end by 3 bases, with 15 bases between. The CDR3 nucleotides are TGTGCCAGCAGCTTGGAAGGGGTCAGCCCCTACTATGGCTACACCTTC. Amino acids: CASSLEGVSPYYGYTF.

The DNA of the CDR3 is TGTGCCATCAGTGAATCGGACCTCACCGGGGAGCTGTTTTTT. It yields the protein CAISESDLTGELFF. The V and J genes are TRBV10-3 and TRBJ2-2, with D unclear. V dropped 3 bases and J dropped 4 bases, with 9 bases sitting between them. CDR1 and CDR2 (germline): ENHRY, SYGVKD. The CDR3 loop spans 14 amino acids.

This clone was observed a single time. The rearrangement uses TRBV9 and TRBJ2-7; 8 nucleotides match TRBD1. The J segment lost 4 bases and the V segment lost 4 bases, leaving 7 bases of the junction unmatched. Germline CDR1 reads SGDLS; CDR2 reads YYNGEE. The CDR3 is made up of 14 amino acids. The CDR3 reads CASSPRDRLYEQYF. The CDR3 coding sequence is TGTGCCAGCAGCCCCCGGGACAGGTTATACGAGCAGTACTTC.

The chain links TRBV2 to TRBJ1-4; D is unresolved. Trimming took off 7 bases at V and 3 bases at J, with 6 bases between the two ends. Per the germline V gene, CDR1 is SNHLY and CDR2 is FYNNEI. This CDR3 has 12 amino acids. CDR3 amino acids: CASTRPNEKLFF. DNA for the CDR3: TGTGCCAGCACCAGGCCTAATGAAAAACTGTTTTTT. The full variable domain, with the rest looked up from reference TRBV2 and TRBJ1-4, is EPEVTQTPSHQVTQMGQEVILRCVPISNHLYFYWYRQILGQKVEFLVSFYNNEISEKSEIFDDQFSVERPDGSNFTLKIRSTKLEDSAMYFCASTRPNEKLFFGSGTQLSVL.

V gene TRBV3-1 (or the pseudogene TRBV3-2) combines with J gene TRBJ1-6; TRBD1 matches at 7 bases. The CDR3 is 15 amino acids. The V gene's germline CDR1 is LGHDT and CDR2 YNNKEL (reference sequence). Trimming took 2 bases from V and 6 from J; bases not matched to a gene: 4. The DNA of the CDR3 is TGTGCCAGCAGCCAACTACAGGGGAGTAATTCACCCCTCCACTTT. Amino acid sequence: CASSQLQGSNSPLHF.

CDR3 DNA: TGTGCCAGCAGCTTAGGGGGGGTCCGGGTCTACACCGGGGAGCTGTTTTTT. Amino acid sequence: CASSLGGVRVYTGELFF. V is TRBV7-2 and J is TRBJ2-2, with a weak D call TRBD2 (6 bases). This CDR3 has 17 residues. V lost 1 base to trimming and J lost 3 bases, with 15 bases between them. Germline V gene data show CDR1 as SGHTA and CDR2 as FQGNSA. The variable domain in full, completed from reference TRBV7-2 and TRBJ2-2, reads GAGVSQSPSNKVTEKGKDVELRCDPISGHTALYWYRQSLGQGLEFLIYFQGNSAPDKSGLPSDRFSAERTGGSVSTLTIQRTQQEDSAVYLCASSLGGVRVYTGELFFGEGSRLTVL.

Notes on this clone: Germline is not matched at one junction end, which may reflect a read error. V usage is TRBV19 and J usage is TRBJ2-3, with D perhaps TRBD1 (5 bases). CDR3 length: 12 residues. Germline V gives CDR1 LNHDA, CDR2 SQIVND (reference sequence). The CDR3 is CASRGSTDTQYF. CDR3 in DNA: TGTGCGAGTAGGGGATCCACAGATACGCAGTATTTT.

This rearrangement joins TRBV6-1 to TRBJ1-1; TRBD1 might be the D (6 bases). The CDR3 contains 14 residues. Germline V lookup: CDR1 MNHNS, CDR2 SASEGT. Trimming took 2 bases from V and 1 from J, leaving 8 bases between them. The CDR3 is CASSEPGANTEAFF. CDR3 nucleotides: TGTGCCAGCAGTGAACCAGGGGCGAACACTGAAGCTTTCTTT.

The rearrangement links TRBV21-1 to TRBJ1-5. TRBV21-1 is designated a pseudogene. This CDR3 has 16 residues. CDR3 protein: CASSSSTGFPNQPQHF. The CDR3 DNA reads as TGTGCCAGCAGCAGTAGCACGGGGTTCCCCAATCAGCCCCAGCATTTT.

The V call is TRBV6-5, the J call TRBJ1-1, with D unclear. This CDR3 contains 15 residues. V was clipped by 0 bases and J by 0 bases, with 8 bases between them. Germline V lookup: CDR1 MNHEY, CDR2 SVGAGI. The CDR3 DNA is TGTGCCAGCAGTTACTCGGCAGATATGAACACTGAAGCTTTCTTT. It specifies CASSYSADMNTEAFF.

The rearrangement uses TRBV30 and TRBJ2-7, with unresolved D. Per the germline V gene, CDR1 is GTSNPN and CDR2 is SVGIG (reference sequence). The germline V and J ends were trimmed by 2 bases and 3 bases, with 5 bases remaining between them. This CDR3 spans 11 amino acids. The CDR3 spells CAWSIHYEQYF. The CDR3 region has the DNA TGTGCCTGGAGTATTCACTACGAGCAGTACTTC. Full variable domain (rest looked up from reference TRBV30 and TRBJ2-7): SQTIHQWPATLVQPVGSPLSLECTVEGTSNPNLYWYRQAAGRGLQLLFYSVGIGQISSEVPQNLSASRPQDRQFILSSKKLLLSDSGFYLCAWSIHYEQYFGPGTRLTVT.

The rearrangement links TRBV6-1 to TRBJ1-6; 7 nucleotides align to TRBD1. V lost 4 bases, J lost 7 bases, and 10 bases stayed unmatched. The V gene's germline CDR1 is MNHNS and CDR2 SASEGT. The CDR3 totals 16 residues. CDR3 protein: CASSAHRTGPNSPLHF. The CDR3 nucleotides read TGTGCCAGCAGTGCCCATCGGACAGGTCCAAATTCACCCCTCCACTTT.

The chain carries TRBV18 and TRBJ2-7, with 7 bases matching TRBD1. This CDR3 spans 14 amino acids. V dropped 3 bases and J dropped 4; count of bases not matched to a gene: 6. CDR1 and CDR2 from the germline V gene are KGHSH and LQKENI. The CDR3 reads CASSPNRGTYEQYF. CDR3 DNA sequence: TGTGCCAGCTCACCGAACAGGGGAACTTACGAGCAGTACTTC.

The J gene is TRBJ1-1, the V gene TRBV14; 7 bases align to TRBD1. The trim removed 4 bases at V and 0 bases at J, leaving 11 bases unmatched. Per the germline V gene, CDR1 is SGHDN and CDR2 is FVKESK. CDR3 length: 17 residues. CDR3: CASSPRRQGIMNTEAFF. CDR3 nucleotide sequence: TGTGCCAGCAGCCCTAGACGACAGGGAATTATGAACACTGAAGCTTTCTTT.

This chain connects TRBV9 to TRBJ2-3; D is perhaps TRBD1 (6 bases). CDR3 length: 14 residues. Germline V gene data show CDR1 as SGDLS and CDR2 as YYNGEE. V lost 3 bases and J 6 bases, leaving 14 bases between the germline ends. CDR3 sequence: CASSAGHHLDTQYF. Written as DNA, the CDR3 is TGTGCCAGCAGCGCGGGACACCACTTGGATACGCAGTATTTT.

The chain employs TRBV27 and TRBJ2-7; a possible D gene is TRBD1 (6 bases). Trimming pared 4 bases from V and 2 bases from J, leaving 12 bases between. Germline V CDR1 and CDR2: MNHEY, SMNVEV (reference sequence). This CDR3 spans 14 amino acids. As DNA, the CDR3 is TGTGCCAGCAGTTACGCAGGGGCCACCTACGAGCAGTACTTC. Its translation: CASSYAGATYEQYF.